This T cell receptor beta chain comes out of a study of blood T cells in healthy people across ages. Findings of the study overall: The lack of PBMC sorting stopped any conclusive naive versus antigen-experienced comparison. Observed TCR beta diversity per million T cells went down as age went up. This fall followed a roughly linear course with age.

Samples had at least 6 million PBMCs isolated from them. Turning to this clonotype: The antigen is not known.

The authors ran a second PCR of about 7 to 11 cycles using a sample-barcoded 5' primer and a J-beta primer mix. TCRdb analysed the 5' RACE reads with MiXCR anew, one entry per CDR3 protein. The sample lists hundreds of thousands of distinct CDR3 sequences; less than 40% were seen once. V lost 4 bases to trimming and J lost 0 bases, with 11 bases between them. The CDR3 has 14 residues. Germline V CDR1 and CDR2: SGHRS, YFSETQ. This rearrangement joins TRBV5-1 to TRBJ2-7, with TRBD1 as a possible D gene (6 bases). What was sequenced was blood. The origin of this receptor is a woman at least 80 years old in good health. The CDR3 loop is CASSSTGPSYEQYF. The DNA of the CDR3 is TGCGCCAGCAGCAGTACAGGGCCCTCCTACGAGCAGTACTTC.